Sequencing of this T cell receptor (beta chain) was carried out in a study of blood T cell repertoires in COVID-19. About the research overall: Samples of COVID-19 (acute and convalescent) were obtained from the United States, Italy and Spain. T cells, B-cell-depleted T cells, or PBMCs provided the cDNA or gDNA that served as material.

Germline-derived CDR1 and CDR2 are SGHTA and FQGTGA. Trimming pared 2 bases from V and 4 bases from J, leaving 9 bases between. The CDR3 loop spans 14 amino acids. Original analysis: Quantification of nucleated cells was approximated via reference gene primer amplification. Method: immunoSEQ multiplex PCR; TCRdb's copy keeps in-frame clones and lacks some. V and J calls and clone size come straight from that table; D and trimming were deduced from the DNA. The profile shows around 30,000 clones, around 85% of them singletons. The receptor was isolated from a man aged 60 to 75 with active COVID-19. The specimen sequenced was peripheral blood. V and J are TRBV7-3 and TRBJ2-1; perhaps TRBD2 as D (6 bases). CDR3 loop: CASSLSGEYNEQFF. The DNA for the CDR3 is TGTGCCAGCAGCTTATCGGGGGAATACAATGAGCAGTTCTTC.